This T cell receptor beta chain appears in the sequencing data of a study of shared clonotypes between healthy human individuals. General study points: The study drew on few donors, limiting represented genetic and exposure-history diversity.

Generated by immunoSEQ multiplex PCR, the TCRdb table keeps only in-frame clones and is missing some. The table has 530,000 or so clones, around 79% seen once. Germline CDR1 reads MNHEY; CDR2 reads SMNVEV (reference sequence). The CDR3 runs 14 residues. Trimming stripped 4 bases from V and 7 bases from J, with 11 bases between. Concerning this clone itself: Its antigen is unknown.

This receptor was identified in a woman aged 40 to 50 in good health. Some clones in this sample may be carry-over from other donors' samples. The chain links TRBV27 to TRBJ1-6, with D tentatively TRBD1 (6 bases). Sequenced: PBMCs. CDR3 amino acids: CASSSGQYNSPLHF. The CDR3 bases are TGTGCCAGCAGTTCTGGACAGTACAATTCACCCCTCCACTTT.